This T cell receptor beta chain is drawn from a study of blood T cells in healthy people across ages. The CDR3 extends over 12 amino acids. V was cut by 2 bases and J by 5 bases, with 6 bases left in between. The germline CDR1 and CDR2 sequences are KGHSH and LQKENI. A J-beta primer mix and a sample-barcoded 5' primer were used in a second PCR of roughly 6 to 11 cycles. One entry per CDR3 protein results from TCRdb running MiXCR on the 5' RACE reads. The repertoire includes about 1.8 million distinct CDR3 sequences, around 50% of them detected once, and 2% to 2.5% sits in the top ten. This TCR derives from a woman aged 40 to 50 in good health. The J gene is TRBJ2-5, the V gene TRBV18; D is unclear. The sample taken for sequencing was blood. The chain's CDR3 is CASSPETETQYF. The CDR3 DNA reads TGTGCCAGCTCACCAGAGACGGAGACCCAGTACTTC.